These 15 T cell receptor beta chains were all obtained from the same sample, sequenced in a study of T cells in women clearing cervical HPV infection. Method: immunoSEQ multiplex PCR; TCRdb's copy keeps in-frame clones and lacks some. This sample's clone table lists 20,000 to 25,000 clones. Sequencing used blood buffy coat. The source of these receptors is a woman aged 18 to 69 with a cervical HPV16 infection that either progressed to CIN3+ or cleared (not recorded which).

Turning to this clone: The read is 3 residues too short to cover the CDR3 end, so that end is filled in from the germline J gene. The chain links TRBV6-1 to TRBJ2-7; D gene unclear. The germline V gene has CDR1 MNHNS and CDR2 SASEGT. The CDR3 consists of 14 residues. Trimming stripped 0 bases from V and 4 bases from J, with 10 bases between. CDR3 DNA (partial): TGTGCCAGCAGTGAAGCTGGCAGTCGATACGAG. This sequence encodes CASSEAGSRYE. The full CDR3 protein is CASSEAGSRYEQYF.

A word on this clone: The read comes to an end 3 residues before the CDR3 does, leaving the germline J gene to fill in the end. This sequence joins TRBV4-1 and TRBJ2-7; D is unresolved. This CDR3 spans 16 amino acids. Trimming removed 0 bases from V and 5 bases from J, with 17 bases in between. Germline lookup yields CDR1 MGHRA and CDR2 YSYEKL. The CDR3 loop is CASSQDPPYSSHEQYF. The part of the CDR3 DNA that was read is TGCGCCAGCAGCCAAGATCCACCCTATTCATCGCACGAG.

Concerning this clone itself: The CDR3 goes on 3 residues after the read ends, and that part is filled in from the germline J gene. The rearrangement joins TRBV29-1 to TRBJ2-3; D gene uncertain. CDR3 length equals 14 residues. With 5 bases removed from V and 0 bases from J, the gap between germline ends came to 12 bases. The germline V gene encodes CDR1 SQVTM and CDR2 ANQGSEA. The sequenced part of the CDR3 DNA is TGCAGCGTTCAGACGGAGACTAGCACAGATACG. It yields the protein CSVQTETSTDT. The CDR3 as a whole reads CSVQTETSTDTQYF.

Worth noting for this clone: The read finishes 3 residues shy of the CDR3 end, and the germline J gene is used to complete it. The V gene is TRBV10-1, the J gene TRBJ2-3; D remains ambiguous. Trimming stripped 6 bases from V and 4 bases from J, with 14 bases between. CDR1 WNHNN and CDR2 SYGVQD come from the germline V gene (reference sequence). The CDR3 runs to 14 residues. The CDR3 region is CASSLSNYADTQYF. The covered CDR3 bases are TGCGCCAGCAGCCTTAGTAATTACGCAGATACG.

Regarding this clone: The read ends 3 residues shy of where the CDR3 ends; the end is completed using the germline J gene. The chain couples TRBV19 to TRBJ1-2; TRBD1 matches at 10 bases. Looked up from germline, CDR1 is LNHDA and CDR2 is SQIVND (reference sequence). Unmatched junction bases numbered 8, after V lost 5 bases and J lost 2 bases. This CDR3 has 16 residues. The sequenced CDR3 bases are TGTGCCAGTAGTTCGACAGGGGGCCTATGGAACTATGGC. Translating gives CASSSTGGLWNYG. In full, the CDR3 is CASSSTGGLWNYGYTF. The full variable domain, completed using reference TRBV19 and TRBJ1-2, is DGGITQSPKYLFRKEGQNVTLSCEQNLNHDAMYWYRQDPGQGLRLIYYSQIVNDFQKGDIAEGYSVSREKKESFPLTVTSAQKNPTAFYLCASSSTGGLWNYGYTFGSGTRLTVV.

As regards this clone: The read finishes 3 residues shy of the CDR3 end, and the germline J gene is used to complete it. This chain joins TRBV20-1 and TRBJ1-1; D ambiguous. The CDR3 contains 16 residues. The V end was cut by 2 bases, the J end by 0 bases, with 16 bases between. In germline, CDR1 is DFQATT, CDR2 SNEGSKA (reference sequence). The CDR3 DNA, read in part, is TGCAGTGCTAGATCCCCCGTCGGTGAGATGAACACTGAA. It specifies CSARSPVGEMNTE. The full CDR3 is CSARSPVGEMNTEAFF.

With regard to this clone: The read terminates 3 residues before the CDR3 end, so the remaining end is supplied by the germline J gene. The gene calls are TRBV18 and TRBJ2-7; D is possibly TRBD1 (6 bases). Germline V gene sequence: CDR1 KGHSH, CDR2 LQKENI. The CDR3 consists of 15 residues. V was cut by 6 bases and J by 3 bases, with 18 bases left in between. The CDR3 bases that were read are TGTGCCAGCTCCCCCTGGGTTACAGGGAACTACGAG. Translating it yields CASSPWVTGNYE. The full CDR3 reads CASSPWVTGNYEQYF.

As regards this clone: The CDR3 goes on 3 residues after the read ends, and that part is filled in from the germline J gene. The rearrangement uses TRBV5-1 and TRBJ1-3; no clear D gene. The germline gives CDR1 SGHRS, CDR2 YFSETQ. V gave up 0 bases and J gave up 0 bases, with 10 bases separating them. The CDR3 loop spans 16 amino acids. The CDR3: CASSLASDFSGNTIYF. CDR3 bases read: TGCGCCAGCAGCTTGGCCTCGGACTTCTCTGGAAACACC. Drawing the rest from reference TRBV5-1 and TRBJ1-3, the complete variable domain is KAGVTQTPRYLIKTRGQQVTLSCSPISGHRSVSWYQQTPGQGLQFLFEYFSETQRNKGNFPGRFSGRQFSNSRSEMNVSTLELGDSALYLCASSLASDFSGNTIYFGEGSWLTVV.

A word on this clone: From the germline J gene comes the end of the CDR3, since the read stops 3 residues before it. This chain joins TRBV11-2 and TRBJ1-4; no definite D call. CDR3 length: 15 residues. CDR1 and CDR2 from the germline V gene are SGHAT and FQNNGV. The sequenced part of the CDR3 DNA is TGTGCCAGCAGCTTAGACTTCTCCTATAATTCACCA. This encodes CASSLDFSYNSP. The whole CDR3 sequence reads CASSLDFSYNSPLFF.

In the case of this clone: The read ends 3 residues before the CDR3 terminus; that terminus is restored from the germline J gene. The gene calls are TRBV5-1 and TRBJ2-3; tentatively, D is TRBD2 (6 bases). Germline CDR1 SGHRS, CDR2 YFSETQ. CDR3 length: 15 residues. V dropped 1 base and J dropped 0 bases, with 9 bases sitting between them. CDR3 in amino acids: CASSLLGTSTDTQYF. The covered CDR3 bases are TGCGCCAGCAGCTTGCTTGGGACTAGCACAGATACG.

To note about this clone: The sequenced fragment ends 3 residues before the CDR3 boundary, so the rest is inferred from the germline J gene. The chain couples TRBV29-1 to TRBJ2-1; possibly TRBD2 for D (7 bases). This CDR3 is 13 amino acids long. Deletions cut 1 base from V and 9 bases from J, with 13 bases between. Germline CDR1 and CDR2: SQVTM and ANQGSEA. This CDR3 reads CSVEVSRGGEQFF. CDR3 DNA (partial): TGCAGCGTTGAAGTGTCTAGGGGGGGTGAG.

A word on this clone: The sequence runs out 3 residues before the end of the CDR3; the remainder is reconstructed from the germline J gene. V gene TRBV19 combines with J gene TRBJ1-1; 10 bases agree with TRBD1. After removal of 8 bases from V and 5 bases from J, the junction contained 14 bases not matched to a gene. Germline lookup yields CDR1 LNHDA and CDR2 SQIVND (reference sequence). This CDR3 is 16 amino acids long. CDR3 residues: CASSALRGQGMTEAFF. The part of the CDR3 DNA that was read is TGTGCCAGTTCCGCCCTCCGGGGACAGGGGATGACTGAA. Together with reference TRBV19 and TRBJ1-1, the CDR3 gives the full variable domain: DGGITQSPKYLFRKEGQNVTLSCEQNLNHDAMYWYRQDPGQGLRLIYYSQIVNDFQKGDIAEGYSVSREKKESFPLTVTSAQKNPTAFYLCASSALRGQGMTEAFFGQGTRLTVV.

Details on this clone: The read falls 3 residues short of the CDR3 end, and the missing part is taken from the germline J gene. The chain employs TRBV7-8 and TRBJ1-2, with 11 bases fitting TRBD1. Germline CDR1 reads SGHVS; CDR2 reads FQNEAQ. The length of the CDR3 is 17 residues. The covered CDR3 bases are TGTGCCAGCAGCTTAATCCCCCCCGGGACAGGGGGGCGTCGC. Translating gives CASSLIPPGTGGRR. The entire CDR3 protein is CASSLIPPGTGGRRYTF. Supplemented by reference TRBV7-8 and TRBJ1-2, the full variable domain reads GAGVSQSPRYKVAKRGQDVALRCDPISGHVSLFWYQQALGQGPEFLTYFQNEAQLDKSGLPSDRFFAERPEGSVSTLKIQRTQQEDSAVYLCASSLIPPGTGGRRYTFGSGTRLTVV.

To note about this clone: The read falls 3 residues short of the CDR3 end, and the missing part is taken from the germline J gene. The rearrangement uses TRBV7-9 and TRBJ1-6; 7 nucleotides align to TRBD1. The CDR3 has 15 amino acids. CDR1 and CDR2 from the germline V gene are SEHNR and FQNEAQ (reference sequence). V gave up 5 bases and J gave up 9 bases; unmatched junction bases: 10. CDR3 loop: CASSRQTGEVSPLHF. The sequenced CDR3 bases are TGTGCCAGCAGCAGACAAACAGGGGAGGTTTCACCC.

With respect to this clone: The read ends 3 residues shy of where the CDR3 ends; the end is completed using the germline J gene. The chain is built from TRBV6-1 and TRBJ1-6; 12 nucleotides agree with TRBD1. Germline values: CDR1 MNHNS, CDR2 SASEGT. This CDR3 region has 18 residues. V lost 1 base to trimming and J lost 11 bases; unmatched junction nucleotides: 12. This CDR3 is CASSEVLGAGQGATPLHF. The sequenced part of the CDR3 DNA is TGTGCCAGCAGTGAAGTTCTGGGGGCGGGACAGGGGGCTACACCC.